The next 29 T cell receptor beta chains were all read from a single sample in a study of regulatory T cells in long-lasting Graves disease (TCRdb year 2021). The sample's time point label, decoded: persistent/refractory GD, antithyroid drugs over 5 years with positive TRAb. For both TCR sequencing and RNA sequencing, RNA was extracted from PBMCs using TRIzol. The library came from multiplex PCR. TCRdb shows the sequencer as Illumina HiSeq 4000. CDR3 regions were amplified by Arm-PCR with iRepertoire HTBI primers to construct TCR beta libraries. TCRdb took the public reads, trimmed them with fastp at Q25, ran MiXCR for clone calling and kept in-frame beta chains. CDR3 protein duplicates are merged, each entry listing the most common genes and DNA. Present in this sample are 300,000 to 500,000 distinct CDR3 sequences, about a fifth of which were seen just once. Of the sample, less than 25% is held by the ten largest clones.

The material sequenced was peripheral blood mononuclear cells (PBMCs), taken when the disease was refractory, from a patient treated with antithyroid drugs. The receptors derive from a female donor with Graves disease.

This clonotype occurred many times. The V call is TRBV28, the J call TRBJ1-1, with no clear D. V was cut by 5 bases and J by 1 base, with 14 bases left in between. The CDR3 runs to 15 residues. The germline V gene encodes CDR1 MDHEN and CDR2 SYDVKM. CDR3: CASSVVKVENTEAFF. The CDR3 DNA reads TGTGCCAGCAGTGTGGTGAAGGTAGAGAACACTGAAGCTTTCTTT.

V is TRBV10-3 and J is TRBJ1-1, with 8 positions matching TRBD1. The germline V gene has CDR1 ENHRY and CDR2 SYGVKD. CDR3 length: 16 amino acids. V was pared by 4 bases and J by 4 bases, with 11 bases of the junction left unmatched. The CDR3 coding sequence is TGTGCCATCAGTGGGTGCCCAGGGGGCTGGGGCACTGAAGCTTTCTTT. Translating it yields CAISGCPGGWGTEAFF.

The V call is TRBV14, the J call TRBJ1-1; no clear D gene. The CDR3 has 15 amino acids. In germline, CDR1 is SGHDN, CDR2 FVKESK. Trimming took 6 bases from V and 0 from J, leaving 14 bases between them. The CDR3 nucleotides read TGTGCCAGCAGGCAATTAAGTGGCATGAACACTGAAGCTTTCTTT. It encodes CASRQLSGMNTEAFF.

The rearrangement links TRBV4-1 to TRBJ2-5; tentative D call: TRBD1 (6 bases). V lost 0 bases and J 5 bases, leaving 10 bases between the germline ends. This CDR3 comprises 14 residues. Germline CDR1 is MGHRA and CDR2 is YSYEKL. The CDR3 bases are TGCGCCAGCAGCCAAGATCCAGGGGCGGAGACCCAGTACTTC. Translated: CASSQDPGAETQYF.

This clonotype occurred many times. This chain uses TRBV20-1 with TRBJ1-1; 8 bases align to TRBD1. This CDR3 contains 13 residues. In germline, CDR1 is DFQATT, CDR2 SNEGSKA (reference sequence). V trimming: 6 bases; J trimming: 6 bases; junction bases outside the gene matches: 9. The CDR3 sequence: CSAWSGGQAEAFF. The DNA for the CDR3 is TGCAGTGCCTGGTCAGGGGGCCAAGCTGAAGCTTTCTTT.

This clonotype was counted many times. The chain has TRBV28 and TRBJ2-7, with 10 bases aligning to TRBD2. J lost 2 bases, V lost 2 bases, and 15 bases had no gene match. The germline CDR1 and CDR2 sequences are MDHEN and SYDVKM. CDR3 size: 19 residues. CDR3 coding DNA: TGTGCCAGCAGTTTAGGACTAGCGGAAGGAGGGATGGTGGCCTACGAGCAGTACTTC. This encodes CASSLGLAEGGMVAYEQYF.

The chain is built from TRBV30 and TRBJ2-1; TRBD1 or TRBD2 may be the D gene (5 bases each). Germline-derived CDR1 and CDR2 are GTSNPN and SVGIG (reference sequence). V lost 7 bases, J lost 4 bases, and 11 bases lay in between. The CDR3 is made up of 12 amino acids. The DNA of the CDR3 is TGTGCCTCGGGGCAGCAATACAATGAGCAGTTCTTC. As protein: CASGQQYNEQFF. Full variable domain (missing parts from reference TRBV30 and TRBJ2-1): SQTIHQWPATLVQPVGSPLSLECTVEGTSNPNLYWYRQAAGRGLQLLFYSVGIGQISSEVPQNLSASRPQDRQFILSSKKLLLSDSGFYLCASGQQYNEQFFGPGTRLTVL.

This clonotype was detected only once. V is TRBV2 and J is TRBJ2-6; perhaps D is TRBD1 or TRBD2 (5 bases each). The CDR3 covers 15 residues. Germline CDR1 is SNHLY and CDR2 is FYNNEI. V was trimmed by 8 bases and J by 2 bases, leaving 13 bases between them. The chain's CDR3 is CASLTRGAGANVLTF. The CDR3 DNA follows: TGTGCCAGCTTGACAAGGGGAGCTGGGGCCAACGTCCTGACTTTC.

The chain carries TRBV12-3 or TRBV12-4 and TRBJ2-7, with 8 nucleotides matching TRBD1. Trimming at V came to 7 bases and at J to 6 bases, leaving 11 bases not matched to a gene. The CDR3 runs 14 residues. The CDR3 DNA reads TGTGCCAGCAACCCGACAGGGGCGCTCTTCGAGCAGTACTTC. Translation gives CASNPTGALFEQYF.

The chain employs TRBV11-2 and TRBJ1-4; D unclear. The CDR3 runs to 14 residues. The V and J ends lost 0 bases and 8 bases respectively, with 10 bases between them. Germline assignment: CDR1 SGHAT and CDR2 FQNNGV. The DNA for the CDR3 is TGTGCCAGCAGCTTAGAATCGGTGCGCGAAAAACTGTTTTTT. Its protein product is CASSLESVREKLFF.

This clonotype was detected many times. The chain recombines TRBV20-1 with TRBJ1-4; 9 bases fit TRBD1. Germline V gene lookup returns CDR1 DFQATT and CDR2 SNEGSKA (reference sequence). V lost 3 bases and J lost 5; bases outside the gene matches: 4. The CDR3 is 14 residues long. CDR3 in DNA: TGCAGTGCTAGTAAGGGGACAGGGAATGAAAAACTGTTTTTT. Translation: CSASKGTGNEKLFF.

This clonotype was detected ten times or more. The rearrangement links TRBV9 to TRBJ2-5, with D possibly matching TRBD2 (5 bases). Germline lookup yields CDR1 SGDLS and CDR2 YYNGEE. The CDR3 spans 14 residues. With 4 bases removed from V and 5 bases from J, the gap between germline ends came to 15 bases. CDR3 protein: CASSPDGRWETQYF. DNA for the CDR3: TGTGCCAGCAGCCCGGATGGGAGATGGGAGACCCAGTACTTC.

This clonotype was picked up many times. This chain links TRBV7-3 with TRBJ2-5, with TRBD1 as a possible D gene (6 bases). The CDR3 is made up of 14 amino acids. V lost 4 bases to trimming and J lost 4 bases, with 13 bases between them. Germline V CDR1 and CDR2: SGHTA, FQGTGA. The CDR3: CASSSDSNIETQYF. As DNA, the CDR3 is TGTGCCAGCAGCTCGGACAGCAATATAGAGACCCAGTACTTC.

This clonotype appeared many times. V gene TRBV28 combines with J gene TRBJ2-6, with D perhaps given as TRBD1 or TRBD2 (5 bases each). The CDR3 covers 17 residues. V gave up 10 bases and J gave up 0 bases, with 19 bases separating them. From germline, CDR1 is MDHEN and CDR2 SYDVKM. CDR3: CATQPGRQSSGANVLTF. CDR3 DNA sequence: TGTGCCACCCAACCGGGACGGCAGTCCTCTGGGGCCAACGTCCTGACTTTC.

This clonotype was detected a few times. An end of the junction does not agree with germline; a read error may underlie this. The genes are TRBV7-9 and TRBJ2-7, with TRBD2 matching 11 bases. Germline lookup yields CDR1 SEHNR and CDR2 FQNEAQ (reference sequence). This CDR3 is 19 amino acids long. The DNA of the CDR3 is TGTGCCAGCAGCTTACCTTGGGTAGCGGGAGGGCCCGCCTCCTCCGAGCAGTACTTC. It encodes CASSLPWVAGGPASSEQYF.

This chain uses TRBV7-2 with TRBJ2-5; 9 positions agree with TRBD1. The CDR3 is made up of 16 amino acids. V dropped 1 base and J dropped 5; count of bases not matched to a gene: 8. Germline V gives CDR1 SGHTA, CDR2 FQGNSA. The CDR3 protein is CASSLVEQGAHETQYF. DNA of the CDR3: TGTGCCAGCAGCTTAGTAGAACAGGGGGCGCATGAGACCCAGTACTTC.

This clonotype was counted ten times or more. The chain recombines TRBV12-3 or TRBV12-4 with TRBJ1-3, with D maybe TRBD1 (6 bases). The V gene lost 4 bases and the J gene lost 0 bases, with 13 bases spanning the gap. The CDR3 runs to 16 residues. The chain's CDR3 is CASSSGRGYSGNTIYF. CDR3 coding DNA: TGTGCCAGCAGTTCGGGCAGGGGATACTCTGGAAACACCATATATTTT.

This chain connects TRBV6-2 or TRBV6-3 to TRBJ2-1; D might be TRBD1 (6 bases). The CDR3 runs to 14 residues. Per the germline V gene, CDR1 is MNHEY and CDR2 is SVGEGT. The ends were cut back, 2 bases at V and 4 bases at J, with 9 bases in the middle. The CDR3, as DNA: TGTGCCAGCAGTTACGGGGGCAGATACAATGAGCAGTTCTTC. Encoded protein: CASSYGGRYNEQFF.

In its sample, this clonotype was seen a few times. This may stem from a read error, because a much larger clone lies one nucleotide away. The V call is TRBV2, the J call TRBJ2-6, with D possibly being TRBD1 (6 bases). In germline, CDR1 is SNHLY, CDR2 FYNNEI. The CDR3 has 16 amino acids. CDR3 in amino acids: CAGSGQSLGGANVLTF. CDR3 sequence (DNA): TGTGCCGGCAGTGGACAGTCTCTCGGTGGGGCCAACGTCCTGACTTTC.

Worth noting for this clonotype: A much larger clone sits a single nucleotide away, making a read error possible. For the CDR3, the DNA is TGTGCCAGCAACATTGGGAGTGCGACTAATGAAAAACTGTTTTTT. Residues: CASNIGSATNEKLFF. The chain employs TRBV2 and TRBJ1-4, with unresolved D. This CDR3 region has 15 residues. V was clipped by 7 bases and J by 2 bases, with 14 bases between them. CDR1 is SNHLY, CDR2 FYNNEI, per germline.

This sequence joins TRBV20-1 and TRBJ2-4; 12 nucleotides match TRBD2. This CDR3 has 14 amino acids. Germline CDR1 reads DFQATT; CDR2 reads SNEGSKA (reference sequence). The trim removed 5 bases at V and 3 bases at J, leaving 2 bases unmatched. The CDR3 nucleotides read TGCAGTGCTCGACTAGCGGGAGACAAAAACATTCAGTACTTC. Protein sequence: CSARLAGDKNIQYF.

The chain links TRBV5-1 to TRBJ2-7; D gene ambiguous. CDR3 size: 12 residues. Trimming took 4 bases from V and 3 from J, leaving 8 bases between them. Germline CDR1 SGHRS, CDR2 YFSETQ. CDR3 protein: CASSLDDYEQYF. The CDR3 DNA reads TGCGCCAGCAGCCTGGATGACTACGAGCAGTACTTC.

The rearrangement links TRBV2 to TRBJ1-2; 9 bases are a match to TRBD1. CDR1 SNHLY and CDR2 FYNNEI come from the germline V gene. Unmatched junction bases numbered 10, after V lost 5 bases and J lost 6 bases. The CDR3 length is 15 residues. In nucleotides, the CDR3 is TGTGCCAGCAGTCCAACCGGGACAGGGTCTAATGGCTACACCTTC. Amino acids: CASSPTGTGSNGYTF. The full variable domain, its missing parts supplied by reference TRBV2 and TRBJ1-2, is EPEVTQTPSHQVTQMGQEVILRCVPISNHLYFYWYRQILGQKVEFLVSFYNNEISEKSEIFDDQFSVERPDGSNFTLKIRSTKLEDSAMYFCASSPTGTGSNGYTFGSGTRLTVV.

This clonotype was recorded many times. This chain connects TRBV7-9 to TRBJ2-5, with D unresolved. This CDR3 is 13 amino acids long. Germline assignment: CDR1 SEHNR and CDR2 FQNEAQ (reference sequence). The V end was cut by 5 bases, the J end by 5 bases, with 12 bases between. The CDR3 region is CASSPGPGETQYF. The CDR3 DNA follows: TGTGCCAGCAGCCCGGGCCCCGGGGAGACCCAGTACTTC.

This clonotype was counted at least ten times. The CDR3 here is CASADYEQYF. CDR3 coding DNA: TGTGCCAGCGCCGATTACGAGCAGTACTTC. The V and J genes are TRBV2 and TRBJ2-7, with D hard to call. This CDR3 is 10 amino acids long. Trimming shortened V by 8 bases and J by 4 bases, and 6 bases separated the two germline ends. The V gene's germline CDR1 is SNHLY and CDR2 FYNNEI.

This sequence joins TRBV7-6 and TRBJ2-2; D gene uncertain. The V end lost 5 bases, the J end lost 2 bases, and 9 bases lay between the germline ends. Per germline, CDR1 SGHVS and CDR2 FNYEAQ. The CDR3 extends over 14 amino acids. The CDR3 DNA reads as TGTGCCAGCAGCCCATCCACCAACACCGGGGAGCTGTTTTTT. This gives the protein CASSPSTNTGELFF.

This clonotype was counted ten times or more. The chain couples TRBV20-1 to TRBJ2-5; 12 bases fit TRBD1. Germline V lookup: CDR1 DFQATT, CDR2 SNEGSKA (reference sequence). CDR3 size: 16 residues. After removal of 0 bases from V and 5 bases from J, the junction contained 7 bases not matched to a gene. This CDR3 reads CSAREWDRGREETQYF. The CDR3 bases are TGCAGTGCTAGAGAGTGGGACAGGGGGCGGGAGGAGACCCAGTACTTC.

A single count supports this clonotype. This could be a read error, since a much larger clone is one nucleotide away. The chain employs TRBV30 and TRBJ2-7, with D hard to call. CDR1 is GTSNPN, CDR2 SVGIG, per germline (reference sequence). CDR3 size: 14 residues. CDR3 loop: CAWIGRHSTYEQCF. The CDR3 DNA reads as TGTGCCTGGATAGGAAGACACAGTACCTACGAGCAGTGCTTC.

There are many counts of this clonotype. V is TRBV12-3 or TRBV12-4 and J is TRBJ2-5; weak D call: TRBD2 (6 bases). There are 16 residues in the CDR3. The V end was cut by 5 bases, the J end by 2 bases, with 18 bases between. CDR3 in DNA: TGTGCCAGCAGTCAAACGGGACTGAGGTTTCAAGAGACCCAGTACTTC. This codes for CASSQTGLRFQETQYF.